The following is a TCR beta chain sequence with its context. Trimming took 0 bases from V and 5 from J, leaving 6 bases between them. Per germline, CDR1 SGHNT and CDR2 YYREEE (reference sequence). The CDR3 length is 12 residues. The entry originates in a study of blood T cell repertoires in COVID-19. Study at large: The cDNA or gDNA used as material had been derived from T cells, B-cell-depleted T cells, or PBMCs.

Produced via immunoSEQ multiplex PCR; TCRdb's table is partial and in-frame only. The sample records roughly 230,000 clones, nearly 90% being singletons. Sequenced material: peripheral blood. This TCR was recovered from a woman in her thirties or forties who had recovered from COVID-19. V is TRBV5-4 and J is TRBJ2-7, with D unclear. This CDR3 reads CASSLDSNEQYF. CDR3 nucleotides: TGTGCCAGCAGCTTGGACAGTAACGAGCAGTACTTC.